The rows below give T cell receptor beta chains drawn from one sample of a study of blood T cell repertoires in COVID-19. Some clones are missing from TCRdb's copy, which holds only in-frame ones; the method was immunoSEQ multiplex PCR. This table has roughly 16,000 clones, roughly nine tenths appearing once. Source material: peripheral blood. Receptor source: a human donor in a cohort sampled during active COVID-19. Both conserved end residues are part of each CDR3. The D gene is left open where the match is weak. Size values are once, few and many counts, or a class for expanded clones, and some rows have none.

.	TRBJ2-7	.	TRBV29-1	CSVQSQAGNYEQYF	TGCAGCGTTCAATCCCAGGCGGGAAACTACGAGCAGTACTTC
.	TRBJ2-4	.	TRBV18	CASSPRGGTPDKNIQYF	TGTGCCAGCTCACCTCGGGGAGGAACTCCTGACAAAAACATTCAGTACTTC
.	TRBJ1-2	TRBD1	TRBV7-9	CASSADRGRTLYGYTF	TGTGCCAGCAGCGCGGACAGGGGCCGTACTTTGTATGGCTACACCTTC
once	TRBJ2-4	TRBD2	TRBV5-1	CASSQDPGGQNIQYF	TGCGCCAGCAGCCAGGACCCGGGGGGGCAAAACATTCAGTACTTC
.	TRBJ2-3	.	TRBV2	CASSALADTQYF	TGTGCCAGCAGTGCTCTAGCGGATACGCAGTATTTT
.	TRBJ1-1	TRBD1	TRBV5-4	CASSNWDRGLDEAFF	TGTGCCAGCAGTAACTGGGACAGGGGGCTAGATGAAGCTTTCTTT
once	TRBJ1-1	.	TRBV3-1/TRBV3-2	CASSQDQVGFQAFF	TGTGCCAGCAGCCAAGATCAGGTCGGTTTCCAGGCTTTCTTT
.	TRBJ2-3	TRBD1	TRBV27	CASSTGQVSTDTQYF	TGTGCCAGCAGTACGGGACAGGTTAGCACAGATACGCAGTATTTT
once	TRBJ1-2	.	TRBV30	CAWQQRGGGYTF	TGTGCCTGGCAACAACGGGGTGGAGGCTACACCTTC
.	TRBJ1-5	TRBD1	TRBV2	CASSRTGGYNQPQHF	TGTGCCAGCAGTCGGACAGGGGGCTACAATCAGCCCCAGCATTTT
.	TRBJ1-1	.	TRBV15	CATSRPRVRGTEAFF	TGTGCCACCAGCCGACCGCGGGTCAGGGGCACTGAAGCTTTCTTT
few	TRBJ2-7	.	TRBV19	CASSIGPGSSYEQYF	TGTGCCAGTAGTATAGGACCAGGTAGCTCCTACGAGCAGTACTTC
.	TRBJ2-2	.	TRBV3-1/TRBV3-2	CASSPPGEWRELFF	TGTGCCAGCTCACCCCCAGGGGAATGGCGGGAGCTGTTTTTT
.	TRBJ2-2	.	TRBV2	CASNPGQTNTGELFF	TGTGCCAGCAACCCCGGACAGACGAACACCGGGGAGCTGTTTTTT
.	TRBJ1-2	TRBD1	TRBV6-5	CASSPGQGFYGYTF	TGTGCCAGCAGTCCTGGACAGGGTTTCTATGGCTACACCTTC
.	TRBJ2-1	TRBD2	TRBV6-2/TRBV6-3	CASRPSGGSQGTEQFF	TGTGCCAGCAGGCCTAGCGGGGGGTCTCAGGGGACTGAGCAGTTCTTC
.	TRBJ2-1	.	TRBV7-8	CASSLAMGRQARMNEQFF	TGTGCCAGCAGCTTAGCGATGGGGCGGCAGGCGAGGATGAATGAGCAGTTCTTC
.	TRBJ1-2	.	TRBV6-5	CASSYGRGGGYTF	TGTGCCAGCAGTTACGGTAGGGGAGGTGGCTACACCTTC
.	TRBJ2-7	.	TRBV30	CAWGTGYEQYF	TGTGCCTGGGGAACGGGTTACGAGCAGTACTTC
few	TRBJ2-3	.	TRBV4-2	CASSLLASNSDTQYF	TGTGCCAGCAGCCTGCTGGCTAGCAACTCAGATACGCAGTATTTT
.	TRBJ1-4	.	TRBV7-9	CASSLSSGNEKLFF	TGTGCCAGCAGCTTATCGTCGGGTAATGAAAAACTGTTTTTT
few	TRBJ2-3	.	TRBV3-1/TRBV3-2	CASSHPRRLASTDTQYF	TGTGCCAGCAGCCATCCCCGGCGGCTAGCGAGCACAGATACGCAGTATTTT
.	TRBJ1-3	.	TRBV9	CASSVETAGRSGNTIYF	TGTGCCAGCAGCGTAGAGACAGCCGGACGGTCAGGAAACACCATATATTTT
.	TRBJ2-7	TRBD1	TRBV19	CASSPSSGGGYEQYF	TGTGCCAGTAGTCCCTCATCAGGGGGCGGCTACGAGCAGTACTTC
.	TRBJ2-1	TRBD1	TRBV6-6	CASSYLETGANDEQFF	TGTGCCAGCAGTTACTTAGAGACAGGGGCGAACGATGAGCAGTTCTTC
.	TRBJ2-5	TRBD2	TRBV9	CASSVEGLAGAETQYF	TGTGCCAGCAGCGTAGAGGGACTAGCGGGGGCGGAGACCCAGTACTTC
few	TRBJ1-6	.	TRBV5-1	CASSLGAQGVGNSPLHF	TGCGCCAGCAGCTTGGGCGCACAGGGAGTGGGTAATTCACCCCTCCACTTT
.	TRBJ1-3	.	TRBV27	CASSSGSGNTIYF	TGTGCCAGCAGTTCAGGGTCTGGAAACACCATATATTTT
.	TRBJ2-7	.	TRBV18	CASSPYTPDSLVEQYF	TGTGCCAGCTCACCCTACACCCCGGACAGCCTCGTTGAGCAGTACTTC
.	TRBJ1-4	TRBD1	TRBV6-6	CASRQLWTGGNEKLFF	TGTGCCAGCAGGCAGCTGTGGACAGGGGGTAATGAAAAACTGTTTTTT
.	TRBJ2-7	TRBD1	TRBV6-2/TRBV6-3	CASSYGQENYEQYF	TGTGCCAGCAGTTACGGACAGGAGAACTACGAGCAGTACTTC
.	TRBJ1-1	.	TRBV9	CASSGFGATEAFF	TGTGCCAGCAGCGGCTTTGGGGCCACTGAAGCTTTCTTT
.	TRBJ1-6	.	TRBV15	CATSRETLGQNNSPLHF	TGTGCCACCAGCAGAGAAACCCTCGGACAGAATAATTCACCCCTCCACTTT
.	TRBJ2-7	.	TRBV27	CASSRRGYSYEQYF	TGTGCCAGCAGTCGCAGGGGTTACTCCTACGAGCAGTACTTC
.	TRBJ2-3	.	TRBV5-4	CASSPQGAGTTTDTQYF	TGTGCCAGCAGCCCACAGGGAGCCGGGACAACCACAGATACGCAGTATTTT
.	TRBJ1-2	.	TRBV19	CASSIITGNYGYTF	TGTGCCAGTAGTATAATTACGGGGAACTATGGCTACACCTTC
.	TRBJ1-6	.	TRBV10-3	CAAGRAYNSPLHF	TGTGCCGCCGGCCGGGCCTATAATTCACCCCTCCACTTT
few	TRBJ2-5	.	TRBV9	CASSVDSGRGETQYF	TGTGCCAGCAGCGTAGACAGCGGCAGGGGCGAGACCCAGTACTTC
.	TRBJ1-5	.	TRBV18	CASSPGREGQPQHF	TGTGCCAGCTCACCAGGAAGGGAGGGGCAGCCCCAGCATTTT
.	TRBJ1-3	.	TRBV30	CAWTRGGDSGNTIYF	TGTGCCTGGACCCGAGGAGGAGACTCTGGAAACACCATATATTTT
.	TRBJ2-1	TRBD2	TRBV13	CASSLFGTSGVYNEQFF	TGTGCCAGCAGCTTATTCGGGACTAGCGGAGTTTACAATGAGCAGTTCTTC
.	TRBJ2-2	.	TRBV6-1	CASREGGTGELFF	TGTGCCAGCAGGGAAGGAGGGACCGGGGAGCTGTTTTTT
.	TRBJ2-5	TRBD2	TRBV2	CASSDGGGPQETQYF	TGTGCCAGCAGTGACGGGGGGGGGCCCCAAGAGACCCAGTACTTC
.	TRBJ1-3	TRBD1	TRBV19	CASSKTGAGNTIYF	TGTGCCAGTAGCAAGACAGGGGCTGGAAACACCATATATTTT
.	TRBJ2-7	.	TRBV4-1	CASSQEPSSFNEQYF	TGCGCCAGCAGCCAAGAGCCTAGCTCCTTTAACGAGCAGTACTTC
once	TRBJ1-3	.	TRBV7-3	CASSPDSAGNTIYF	TGTGCCAGCAGCCCGGACAGCGCCGGAAACACCATATATTTT
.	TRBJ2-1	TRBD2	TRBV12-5	CASGQSGAISEQFF	TGTGCTAGTGGACAAAGCGGGGCCATCTCGGAGCAGTTCTTC
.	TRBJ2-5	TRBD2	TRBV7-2	CASSTSGIAETQYF	TGTGCCAGCAGCACTAGCGGGATTGCAGAGACCCAGTACTTC
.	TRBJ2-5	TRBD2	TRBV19	CASSMLAGRQETQYF	TGTGCCAGTAGTATGCTAGCGGGGCGCCAAGAGACCCAGTACTTC
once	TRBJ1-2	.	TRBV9	CASNDRTYGYTF	TGTGCCAGCAACGACAGGACCTATGGCTACACCTTC
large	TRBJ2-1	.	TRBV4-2	CASSQVSKDEQFF	TGTGCCAGCAGCCAAGTGAGCAAAGATGAGCAGTTCTTC